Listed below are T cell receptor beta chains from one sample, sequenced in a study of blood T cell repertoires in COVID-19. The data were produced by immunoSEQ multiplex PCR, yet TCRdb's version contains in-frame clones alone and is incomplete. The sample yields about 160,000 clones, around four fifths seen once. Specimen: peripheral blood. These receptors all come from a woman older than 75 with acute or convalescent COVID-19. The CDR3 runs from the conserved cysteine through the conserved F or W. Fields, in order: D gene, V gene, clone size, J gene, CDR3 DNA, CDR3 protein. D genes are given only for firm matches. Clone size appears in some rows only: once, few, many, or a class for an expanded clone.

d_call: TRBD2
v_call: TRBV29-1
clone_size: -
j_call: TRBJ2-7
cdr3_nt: TGCAGCGCGACAGGGACTAGCGGGAGGAGCTCCTACGAGCAGTACTTC
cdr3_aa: CSATGTSGRSSYEQYF

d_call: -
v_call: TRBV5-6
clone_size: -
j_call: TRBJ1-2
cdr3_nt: TGTGCCAGCAGCTTGAGGTCGGGGGGATATGGCTACACCTTC
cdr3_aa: CASSLRSGGYGYTF

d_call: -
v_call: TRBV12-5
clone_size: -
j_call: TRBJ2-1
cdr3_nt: TGTGCTAGTGCCCTACCTGAAAGTAGCGGCCATTACAATGAGCAGTTCTTC
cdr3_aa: CASALPESSGHYNEQFF

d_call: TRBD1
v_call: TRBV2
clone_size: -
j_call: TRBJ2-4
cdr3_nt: TGTGCCAGCAGTGCATACCGGGACAGGGAGTACTTC
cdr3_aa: CASSAYRDREYF

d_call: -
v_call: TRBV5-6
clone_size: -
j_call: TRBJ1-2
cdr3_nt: TGTGCCAGCACCACCCCAGGGGTGAACTATGGCTACACCTTC
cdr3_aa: CASTTPGVNYGYTF

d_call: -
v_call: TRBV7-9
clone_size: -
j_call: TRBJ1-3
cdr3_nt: TGTGCCAGCAGCTTAGGACAAGGAAACACCATATATTTT
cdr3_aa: CASSLGQGNTIYF

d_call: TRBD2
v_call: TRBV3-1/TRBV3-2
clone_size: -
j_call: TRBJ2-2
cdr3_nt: TGTGCCAGCAGCCAAATAGCGGGAGGGCCGAACACCGGGGAGCTGTTTTTT
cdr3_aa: CASSQIAGGPNTGELFF

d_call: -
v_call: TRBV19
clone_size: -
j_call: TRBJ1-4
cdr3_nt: TGTGCCAGTAGTATCCGGAGCACTGCAACTAATGAAAAACTGTTTTTT
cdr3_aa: CASSIRSTATNEKLFF

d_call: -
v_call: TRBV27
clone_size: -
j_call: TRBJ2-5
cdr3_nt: TGTGCCAGCAGTTTATCAACTCAAGAGACCCAGTACTTC
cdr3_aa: CASSLSTQETQYF

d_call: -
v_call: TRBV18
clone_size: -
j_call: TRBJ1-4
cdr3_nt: TGTGCCAGCTCACCACCGATATCCAGCGATAATGAAAAACTGTTTTTT
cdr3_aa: CASSPPISSDNEKLFF

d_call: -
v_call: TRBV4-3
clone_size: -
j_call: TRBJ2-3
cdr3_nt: TGCGCCAGCAGCCAAGTTATAGGGGGAGAGGGTACGCAGTATTTT
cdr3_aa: CASSQVIGGEGTQYF

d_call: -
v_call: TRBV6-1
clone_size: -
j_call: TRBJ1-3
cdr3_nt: TGTGCCAGCAGTGAACCCCAACAGCCTCTAACCATATATTTT
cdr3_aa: CASSEPQQPLTIYF

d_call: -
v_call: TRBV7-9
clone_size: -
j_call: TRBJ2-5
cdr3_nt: TGTGCCAGCGGACGCCCCGGAGGGGGGGGAGAGACCCAGTACTTC
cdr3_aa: CASGRPGGGGETQYF

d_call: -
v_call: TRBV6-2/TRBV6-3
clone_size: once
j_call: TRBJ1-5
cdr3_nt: TGTGCCAGCAGTTTTTTCGGGGGGCGACAGCCCCAGCATTTT
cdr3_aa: CASSFFGGRQPQHF

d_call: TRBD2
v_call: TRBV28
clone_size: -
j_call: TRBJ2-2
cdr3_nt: TGTGCCAGCAGTTTGAGTGGACTAGGAACCGGGGAGCTGTTTTTT
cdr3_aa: CASSLSGLGTGELFF

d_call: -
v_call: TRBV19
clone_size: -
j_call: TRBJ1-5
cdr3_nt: TGTGCCAGTACCGATAGGGGGGGAGGAAGCAATCAGCCCCAGCATTTT
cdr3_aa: CASTDRGGGSNQPQHF

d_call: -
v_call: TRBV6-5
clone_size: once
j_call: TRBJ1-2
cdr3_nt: TGTGCCAGCAGTTACTCGTTAGACCTTGCGGAAGGCTACACCTTC
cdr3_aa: CASSYSLDLAEGYTF

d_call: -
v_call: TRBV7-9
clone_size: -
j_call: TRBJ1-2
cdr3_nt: TGTGCCAGCAGACTACCCCCCCGGTTCGAGGGGAGGAACTATGGCTACACCTTC
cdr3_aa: CASRLPPRFEGRNYGYTF

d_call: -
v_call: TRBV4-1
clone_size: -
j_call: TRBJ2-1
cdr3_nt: TGCGCCAGCAGCCAAATCTCCTCCTACAATGAGCAGTTCTTC
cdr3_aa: CASSQISSYNEQFF

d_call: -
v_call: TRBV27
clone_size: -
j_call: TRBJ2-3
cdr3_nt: TGTGCCAGCAGATCCCCGGGAGATACGCAGTATTTT
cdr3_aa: CASRSPGDTQYF

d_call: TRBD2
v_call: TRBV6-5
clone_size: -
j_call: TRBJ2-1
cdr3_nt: TGTGCCAGCACGCGGGAGGGGAGCTCCTACAATGAGCAGTTCTTC
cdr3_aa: CASTREGSSYNEQFF

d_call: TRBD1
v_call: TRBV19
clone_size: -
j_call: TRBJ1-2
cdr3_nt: TGTGCCAGTAGTGGGACAGGGGGCGCAGGCTACACCTTC
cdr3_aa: CASSGTGGAGYTF